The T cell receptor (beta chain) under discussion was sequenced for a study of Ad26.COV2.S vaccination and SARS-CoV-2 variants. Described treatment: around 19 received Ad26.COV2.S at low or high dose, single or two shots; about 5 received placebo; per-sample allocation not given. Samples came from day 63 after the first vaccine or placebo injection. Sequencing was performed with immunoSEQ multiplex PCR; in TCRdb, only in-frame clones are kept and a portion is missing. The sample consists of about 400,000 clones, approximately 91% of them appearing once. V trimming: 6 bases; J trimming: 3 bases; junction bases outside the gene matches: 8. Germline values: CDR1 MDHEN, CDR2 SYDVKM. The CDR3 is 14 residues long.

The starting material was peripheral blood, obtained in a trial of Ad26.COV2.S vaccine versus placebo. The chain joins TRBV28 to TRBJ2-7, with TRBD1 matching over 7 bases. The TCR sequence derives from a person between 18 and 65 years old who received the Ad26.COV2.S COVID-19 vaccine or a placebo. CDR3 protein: CASSLRTGDYEQYF. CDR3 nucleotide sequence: TGTGCCAGCAGCCTACGGACAGGAGACTACGAGCAGTACTTC.